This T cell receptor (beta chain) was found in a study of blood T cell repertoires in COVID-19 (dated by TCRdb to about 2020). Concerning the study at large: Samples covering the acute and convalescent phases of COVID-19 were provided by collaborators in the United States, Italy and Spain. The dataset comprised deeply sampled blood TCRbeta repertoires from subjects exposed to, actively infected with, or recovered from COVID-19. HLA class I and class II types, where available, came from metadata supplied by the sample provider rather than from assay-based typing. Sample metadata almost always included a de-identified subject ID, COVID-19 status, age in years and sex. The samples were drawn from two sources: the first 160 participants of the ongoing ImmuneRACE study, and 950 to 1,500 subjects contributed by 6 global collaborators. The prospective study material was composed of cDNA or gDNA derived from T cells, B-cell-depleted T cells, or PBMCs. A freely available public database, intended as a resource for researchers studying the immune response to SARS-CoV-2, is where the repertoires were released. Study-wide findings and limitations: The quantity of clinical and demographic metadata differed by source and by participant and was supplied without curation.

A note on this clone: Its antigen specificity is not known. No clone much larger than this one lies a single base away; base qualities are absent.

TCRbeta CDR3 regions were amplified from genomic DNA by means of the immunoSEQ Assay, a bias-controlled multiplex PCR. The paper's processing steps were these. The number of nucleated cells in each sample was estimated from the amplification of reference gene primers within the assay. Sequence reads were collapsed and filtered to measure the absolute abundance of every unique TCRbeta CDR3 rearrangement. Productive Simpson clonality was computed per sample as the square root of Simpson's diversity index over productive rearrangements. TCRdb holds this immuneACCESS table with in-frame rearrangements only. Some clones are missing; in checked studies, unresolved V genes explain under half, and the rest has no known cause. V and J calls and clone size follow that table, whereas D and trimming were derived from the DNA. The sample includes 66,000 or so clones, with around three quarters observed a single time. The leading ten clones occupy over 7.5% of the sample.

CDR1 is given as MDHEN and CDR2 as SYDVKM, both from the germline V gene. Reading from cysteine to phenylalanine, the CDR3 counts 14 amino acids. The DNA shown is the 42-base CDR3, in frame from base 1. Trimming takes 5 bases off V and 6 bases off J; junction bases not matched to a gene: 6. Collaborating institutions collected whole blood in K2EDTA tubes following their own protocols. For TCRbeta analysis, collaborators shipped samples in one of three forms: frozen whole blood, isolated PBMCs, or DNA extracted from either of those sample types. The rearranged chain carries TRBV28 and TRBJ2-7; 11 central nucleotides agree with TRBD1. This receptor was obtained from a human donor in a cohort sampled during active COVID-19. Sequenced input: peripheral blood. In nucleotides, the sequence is TGTGCCAGCAGTAAGGACAGGGGGCTCTTCGAGCAGTACTTC. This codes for CASSKDRGLFEQYF.